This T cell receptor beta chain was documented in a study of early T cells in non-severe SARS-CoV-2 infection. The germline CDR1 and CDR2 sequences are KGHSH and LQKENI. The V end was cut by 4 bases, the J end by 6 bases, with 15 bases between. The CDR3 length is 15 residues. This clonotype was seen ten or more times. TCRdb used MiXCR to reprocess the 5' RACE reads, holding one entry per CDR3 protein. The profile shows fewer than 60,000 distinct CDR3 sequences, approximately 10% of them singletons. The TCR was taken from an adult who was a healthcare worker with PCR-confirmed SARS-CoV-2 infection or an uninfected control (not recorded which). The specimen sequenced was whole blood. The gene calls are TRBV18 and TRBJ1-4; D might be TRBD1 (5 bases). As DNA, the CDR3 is TGTGCCAGCTCACTTTCCTCCAGGGCTGATGAAAAACTGTTTTTT. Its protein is CASSLSSRADEKLFF.